This T cell receptor (beta chain) comes out of a study of blood T cell repertoires in COVID-19. Study context: The samples span acute and convalescent COVID-19 from the United States, Italy and Spain.

Assignments of participants to cohorts depended upon their own reported clinical history. Exposed participants encountered a COVID-19 case during the 2 weeks preceding study entry. The ends lost 0 bases at V and 4 bases at J; junction bases unmatched: 4. The CDR3 consists of 15 residues. Germline-derived CDR1 and CDR2 are SGDLS and YYNGEE. In the authors' methods: Researchers report that nucleated cell counts were estimated from reference gene primer amplification. Generated by immunoSEQ multiplex PCR, the TCRdb table keeps only in-frame clones and is missing some. The DNA gave D and trimming, while V, J and clone size come from that table. There are 260,000 or so clones in the sample; about 83% occur only once, and 3% to 4% lies in the top ten.

The chain links TRBV9 to TRBJ2-3, with 8 bases aligning to TRBD2. The specimen was PBMCs or T cells enriched from blood (not recorded which). The receptor was isolated from a woman aged 40 to 50 who had been exposed to COVID-19. CDR3 bases: TGTGCCAGCAGCGTAGAAGGACTAGCACCAGATACGCAGTATTTT. Amino acid sequence: CASSVEGLAPDTQYF.